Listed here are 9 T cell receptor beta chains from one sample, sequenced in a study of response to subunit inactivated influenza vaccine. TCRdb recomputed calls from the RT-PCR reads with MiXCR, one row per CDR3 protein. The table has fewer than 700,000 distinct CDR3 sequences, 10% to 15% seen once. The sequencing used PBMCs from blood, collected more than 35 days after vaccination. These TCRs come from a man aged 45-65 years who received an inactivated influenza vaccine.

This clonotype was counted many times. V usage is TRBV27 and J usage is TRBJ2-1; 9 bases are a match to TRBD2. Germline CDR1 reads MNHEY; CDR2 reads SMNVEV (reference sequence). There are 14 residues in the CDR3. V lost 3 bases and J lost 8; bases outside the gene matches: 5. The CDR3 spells CASSLVAGVDEQFF. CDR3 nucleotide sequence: TGTGCCAGCAGTTTGGTAGCGGGAGTGGATGAGCAGTTCTTC.

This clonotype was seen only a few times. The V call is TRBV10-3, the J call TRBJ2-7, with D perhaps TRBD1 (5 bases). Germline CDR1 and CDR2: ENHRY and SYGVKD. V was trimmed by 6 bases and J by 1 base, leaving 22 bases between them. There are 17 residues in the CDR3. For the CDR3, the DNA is TGTGCCATCAGCGCCTCCGTCCAAGGGGAAAGGTCCTACGAGCAGTACTTC. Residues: CAISASVQGERSYEQYF.

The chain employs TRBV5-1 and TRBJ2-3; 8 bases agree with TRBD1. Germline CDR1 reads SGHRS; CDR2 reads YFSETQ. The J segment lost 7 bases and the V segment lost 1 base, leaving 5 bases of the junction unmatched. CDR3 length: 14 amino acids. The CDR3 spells CASSLSGGVHTQYF. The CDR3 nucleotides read TGCGCCAGCAGCTTGTCAGGGGGCGTACATACGCAGTATTTT.

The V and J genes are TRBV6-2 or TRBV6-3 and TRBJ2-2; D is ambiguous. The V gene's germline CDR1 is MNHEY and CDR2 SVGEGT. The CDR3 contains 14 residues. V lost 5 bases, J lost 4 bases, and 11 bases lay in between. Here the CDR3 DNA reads TGTGCCAGCAGTGTTCAGTCGGGCACCGGGGAGCTGTTTTTT. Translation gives CASSVQSGTGELFF.

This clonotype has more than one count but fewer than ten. CDR3 in DNA: TGCGCCAGCAGCACGCGGCCGGGACAGGGGGTTGGGGATTCACCCCTCCACTTT. Protein product: CASSTRPGQGVGDSPLHF. This chain connects TRBV4-3 to TRBJ1-6; 11 nucleotides align to TRBD1. J gave up 8 bases and V 5 bases, and 14 bases lay outside the gene matches. Germline V CDR1 and CDR2: LGHNA, YSLEER. The CDR3 spans 18 residues.

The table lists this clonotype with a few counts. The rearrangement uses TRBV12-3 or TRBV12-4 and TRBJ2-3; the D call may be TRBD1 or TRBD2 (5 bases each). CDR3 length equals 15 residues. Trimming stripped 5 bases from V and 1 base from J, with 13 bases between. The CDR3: CASSGWDQGTDTQYF. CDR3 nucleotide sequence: TGTGCCAGCAGTGGCTGGGACCAAGGCACAGATACGCAGTATTTT.

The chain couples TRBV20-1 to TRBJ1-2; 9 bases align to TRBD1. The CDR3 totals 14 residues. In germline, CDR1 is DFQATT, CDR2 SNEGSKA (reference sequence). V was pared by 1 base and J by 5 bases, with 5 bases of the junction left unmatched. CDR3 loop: CSARGDRDSYGYTF. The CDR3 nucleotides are TGCAGTGCTAGAGGGGACAGGGATTCGTATGGCTACACCTTC.

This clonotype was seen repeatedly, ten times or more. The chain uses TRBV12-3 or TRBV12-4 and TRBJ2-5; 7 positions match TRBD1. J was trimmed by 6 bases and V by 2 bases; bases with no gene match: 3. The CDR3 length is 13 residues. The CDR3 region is CASSLQGEKTQYF. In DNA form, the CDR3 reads TGTGCCAGCAGTTTACAGGGGGAAAAGACCCAGTACTTC.

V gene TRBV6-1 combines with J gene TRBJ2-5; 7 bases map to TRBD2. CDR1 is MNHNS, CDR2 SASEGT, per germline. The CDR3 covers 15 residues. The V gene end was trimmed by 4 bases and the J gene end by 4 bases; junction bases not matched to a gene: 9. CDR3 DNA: TGTGCCAGCAGTGTCGGGAGAGCGGGGTTAGAGACCCAGTACTTC. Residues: CASSVGRAGLETQYF.